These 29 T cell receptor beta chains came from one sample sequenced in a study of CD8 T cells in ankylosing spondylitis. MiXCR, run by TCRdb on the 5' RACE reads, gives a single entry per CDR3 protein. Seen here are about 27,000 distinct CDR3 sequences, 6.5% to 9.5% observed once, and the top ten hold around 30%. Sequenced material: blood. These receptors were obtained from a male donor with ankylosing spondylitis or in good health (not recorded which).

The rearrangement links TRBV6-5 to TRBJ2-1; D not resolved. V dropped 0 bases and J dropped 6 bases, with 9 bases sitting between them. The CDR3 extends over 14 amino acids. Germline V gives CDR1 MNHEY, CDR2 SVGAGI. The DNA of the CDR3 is TGTGCCAGCAGTTACTCGGGTTATACCAATGAGCAGTTCTTC. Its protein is CASSYSGYTNEQFF.

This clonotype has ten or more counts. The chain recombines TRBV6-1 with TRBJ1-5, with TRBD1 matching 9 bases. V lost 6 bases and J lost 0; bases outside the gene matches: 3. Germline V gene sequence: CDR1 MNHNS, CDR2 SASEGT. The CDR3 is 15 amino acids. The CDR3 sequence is CASSDRGYSNQPQHF. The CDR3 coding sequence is TGTGCCAGCAGCGACAGGGGGTATAGCAATCAGCCCCAGCATTTT.

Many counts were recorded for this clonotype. The CDR3 DNA is TGTGCCAGCAGTAAAGGACAGAAACTAAACAATGAGCAGTTCTTC. Protein sequence: CASSKGQKLNNEQFF. The V call is TRBV21-1, the J call TRBJ2-1; whether TRBD1, the table's D call, matches the DNA was not checked. TRBV21-1 is designated a pseudogene. This CDR3 comprises 15 residues.

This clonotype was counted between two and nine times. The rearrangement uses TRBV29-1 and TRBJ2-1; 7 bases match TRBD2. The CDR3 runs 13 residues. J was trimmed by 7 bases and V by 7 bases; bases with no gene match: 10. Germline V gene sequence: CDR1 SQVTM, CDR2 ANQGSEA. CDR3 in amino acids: CSASGAYVNEQFF. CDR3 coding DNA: TGCAGCGCGAGCGGGGCCTATGTGAATGAGCAGTTCTTC.

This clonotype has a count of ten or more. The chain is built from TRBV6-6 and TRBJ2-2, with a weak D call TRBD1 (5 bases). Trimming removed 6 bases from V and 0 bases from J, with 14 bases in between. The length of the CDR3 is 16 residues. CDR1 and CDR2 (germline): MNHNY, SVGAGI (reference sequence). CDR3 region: CASRWIRVANTGELFF. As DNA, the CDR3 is TGTGCCAGCAGGTGGATCAGGGTCGCGAACACCGGGGAGCTGTTTTTT.

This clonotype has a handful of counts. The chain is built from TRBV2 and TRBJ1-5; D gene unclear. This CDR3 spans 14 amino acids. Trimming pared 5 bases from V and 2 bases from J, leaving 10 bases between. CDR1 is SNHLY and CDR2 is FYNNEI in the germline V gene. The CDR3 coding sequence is TGTGCCAGCAGTCCTTCCCGGGGCAATCAGCCCCAGCATTTT. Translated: CASSPSRGNQPQHF.

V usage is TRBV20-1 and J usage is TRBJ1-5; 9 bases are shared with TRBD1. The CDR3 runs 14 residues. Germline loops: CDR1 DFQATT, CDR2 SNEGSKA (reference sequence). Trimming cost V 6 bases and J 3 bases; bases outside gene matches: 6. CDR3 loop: CSAPGTGYNQPQHF. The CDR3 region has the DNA TGCAGTGCCCCCGGGACAGGGTACAATCAGCCCCAGCATTTT.

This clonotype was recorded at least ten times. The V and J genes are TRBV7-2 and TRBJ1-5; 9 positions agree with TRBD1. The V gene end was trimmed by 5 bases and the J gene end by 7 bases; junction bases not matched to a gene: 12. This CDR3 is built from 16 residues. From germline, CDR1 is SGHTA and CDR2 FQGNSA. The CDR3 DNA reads TGTGCCAGCAGCCCGGACACAGGGGGCTTAAGGCAGCCCCAGCATTTT. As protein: CASSPDTGGLRQPQHF. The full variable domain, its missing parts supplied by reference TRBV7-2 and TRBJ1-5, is GAGVSQSPSNKVTEKGKDVELRCDPISGHTALYWYRQSLGQGLEFLIYFQGNSAPDKSGLPSDRFSAERTGGSVSTLTIQRTQQEDSAVYLCASSPDTGGLRQPQHFGDGTRLSIL.

CDR3 nucleotides: TGTGCCAGCAGTTATAAGGGGCCCAGGAACACTGAAGCTTTCTTT. It translates to CASSYKGPRNTEAFF. V is TRBV6-2 or TRBV6-3 and J is TRBJ1-1; a weak D match, TRBD1 (5 bases). V lost 3 bases, J lost 1 base, and 12 bases lay in between. Looked up from germline, CDR1 is MNHEY and CDR2 is SVGEGT. CDR3 length equals 15 residues.

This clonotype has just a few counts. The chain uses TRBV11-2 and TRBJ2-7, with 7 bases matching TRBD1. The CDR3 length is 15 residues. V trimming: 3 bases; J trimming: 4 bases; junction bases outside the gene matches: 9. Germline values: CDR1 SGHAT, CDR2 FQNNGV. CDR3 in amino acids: CASSFPSGTEYEQYV. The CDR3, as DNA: TGTGCCAGCAGCTTCCCTTCCGGGACAGAGTACGAGCAGTACGTC.

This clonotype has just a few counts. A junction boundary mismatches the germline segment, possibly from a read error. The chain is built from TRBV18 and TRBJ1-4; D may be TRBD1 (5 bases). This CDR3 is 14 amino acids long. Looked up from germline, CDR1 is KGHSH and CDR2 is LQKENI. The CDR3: CASSPQAGTEKLFF. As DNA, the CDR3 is TGTGCCAGCTCCCCACAGGCGGGGACTGAAAAACTGTTTTTT.

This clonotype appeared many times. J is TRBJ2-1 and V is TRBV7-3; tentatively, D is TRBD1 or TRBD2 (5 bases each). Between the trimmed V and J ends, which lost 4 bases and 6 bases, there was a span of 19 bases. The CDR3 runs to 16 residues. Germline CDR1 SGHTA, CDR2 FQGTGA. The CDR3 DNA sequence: TGTGCCAGCAGCTCAACGGGACGAACCTCGGGCAATGAGCAGTTCTTC. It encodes CASSSTGRTSGNEQFF.

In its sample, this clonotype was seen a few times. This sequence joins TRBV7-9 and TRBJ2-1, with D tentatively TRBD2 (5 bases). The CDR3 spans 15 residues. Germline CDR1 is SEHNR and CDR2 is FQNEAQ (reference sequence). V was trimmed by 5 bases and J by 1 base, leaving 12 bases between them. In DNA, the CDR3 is TGTGCCAGCAGCCCGCCGGGGAGTTCCTACAATGAGCAGTTCTTC. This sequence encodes CASSPPGSSYNEQFF.

This CDR3 reads CASSLVGFLTEKLFF. The CDR3 DNA is TGTGCCAGCAGCTTAGTTGGCTTCCTGACCGAAAAACTGTTTTTT. This chain uses TRBV7-9 with TRBJ1-4; D gene unclear. V gave up 1 base and J gave up 8 bases, with 14 bases separating them. Germline loops: CDR1 SEHNR, CDR2 FQNEAQ (reference sequence). This CDR3 has 15 amino acids.

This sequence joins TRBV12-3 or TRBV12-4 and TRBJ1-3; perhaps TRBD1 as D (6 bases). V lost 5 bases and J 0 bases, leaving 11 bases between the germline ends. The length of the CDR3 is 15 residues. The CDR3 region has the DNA TGTGCCAGCAGTGTGGGGACACCCTCTGGAAACACCATATATTTT. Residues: CASSVGTPSGNTIYF.

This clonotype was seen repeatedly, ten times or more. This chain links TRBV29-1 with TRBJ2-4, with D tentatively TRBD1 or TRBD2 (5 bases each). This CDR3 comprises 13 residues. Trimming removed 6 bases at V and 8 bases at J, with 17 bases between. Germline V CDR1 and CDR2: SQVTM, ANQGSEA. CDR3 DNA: TGCAGCGTCCTCGGGACCGAAGGGGACATTCAGTACTTC. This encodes CSVLGTEGDIQYF.

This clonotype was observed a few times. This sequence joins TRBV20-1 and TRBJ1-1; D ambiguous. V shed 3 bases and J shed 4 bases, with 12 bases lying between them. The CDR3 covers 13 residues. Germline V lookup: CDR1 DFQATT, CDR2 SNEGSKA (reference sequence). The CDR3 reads CSASEGQITEAFF. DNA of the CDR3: TGCAGTGCTAGTGAAGGGCAAATCACTGAAGCTTTCTTT.

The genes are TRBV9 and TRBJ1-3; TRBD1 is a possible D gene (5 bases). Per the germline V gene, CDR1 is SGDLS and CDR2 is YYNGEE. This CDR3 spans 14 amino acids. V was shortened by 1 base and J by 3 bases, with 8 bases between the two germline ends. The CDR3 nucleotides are TGTGCCAGCAGCGTATCCAGGGATGGAAACACCATATATTTT. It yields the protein CASSVSRDGNTIYF.

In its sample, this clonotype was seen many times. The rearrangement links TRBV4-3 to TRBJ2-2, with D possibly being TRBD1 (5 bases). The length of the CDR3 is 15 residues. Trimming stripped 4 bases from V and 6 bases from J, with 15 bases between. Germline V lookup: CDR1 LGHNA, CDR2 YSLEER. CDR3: CASSPRETDSGELFF. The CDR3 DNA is TGCGCCAGCAGCCCTCGAGAGACAGACTCCGGGGAGCTGTTTTTT.

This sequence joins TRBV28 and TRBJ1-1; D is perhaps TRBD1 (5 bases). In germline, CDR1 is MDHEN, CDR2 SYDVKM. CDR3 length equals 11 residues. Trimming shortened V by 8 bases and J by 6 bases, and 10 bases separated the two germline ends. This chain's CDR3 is CASLRGPEAFF. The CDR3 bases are TGTGCCAGCTTGCGGGGCCCTGAAGCTTTCTTT.

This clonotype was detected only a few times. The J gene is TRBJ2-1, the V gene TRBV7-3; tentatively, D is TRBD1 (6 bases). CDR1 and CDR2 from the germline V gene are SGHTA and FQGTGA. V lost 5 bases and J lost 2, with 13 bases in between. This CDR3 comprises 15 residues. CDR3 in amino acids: CASSVIQGTYNEQFF. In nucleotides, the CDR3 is TGTGCCAGCAGCGTCATTCAGGGGACCTACAATGAGCAGTTCTTC. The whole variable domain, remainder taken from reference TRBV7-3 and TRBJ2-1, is GAGVSQTPSNKVTEKGKYVELRCDPISGHTALYWYRQSLGQGPEFLIYFQGTGAADDSGLPNDRFFAVRPEGSVSTLKIQRTERGDSAVYLCASSVIQGTYNEQFFGPGTRLTVL.

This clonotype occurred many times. The CDR3 region has the DNA TGTGCCATCAGTGTCTTCCGGCGGGGGACCCAGCTCAAAAGCACAGATACGCAGTATTTT. It is translated as CAISVFRRGTQLKSTDTQYF. This chain uses TRBV10-3 with TRBJ2-3; 7 bases agree with TRBD2. Germline values: CDR1 ENHRY, CDR2 SYGVKD. V lost 4 bases to trimming and J lost 0 bases; unmatched junction nucleotides: 19. The CDR3 length is 20 residues.

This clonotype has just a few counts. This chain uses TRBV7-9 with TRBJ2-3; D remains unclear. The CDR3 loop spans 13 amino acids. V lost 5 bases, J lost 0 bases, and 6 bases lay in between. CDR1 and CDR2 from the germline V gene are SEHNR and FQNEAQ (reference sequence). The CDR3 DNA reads TGTGCCAGCAGCGCGACAAGCACAGATACGCAGTATTTT. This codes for CASSATSTDTQYF.

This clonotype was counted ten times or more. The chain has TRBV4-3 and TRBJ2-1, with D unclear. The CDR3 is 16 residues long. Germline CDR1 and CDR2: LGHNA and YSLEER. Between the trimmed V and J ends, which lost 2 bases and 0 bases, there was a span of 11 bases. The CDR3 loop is CASSQQMGTSYNEQFF. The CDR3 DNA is TGCGCCAGCAGCCAACAAATGGGCACCTCCTACAATGAGCAGTTCTTC.

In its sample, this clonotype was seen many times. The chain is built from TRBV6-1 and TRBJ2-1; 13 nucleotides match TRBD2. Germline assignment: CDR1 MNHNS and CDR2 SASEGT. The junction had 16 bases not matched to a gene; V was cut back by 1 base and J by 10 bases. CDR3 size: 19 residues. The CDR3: CASSEVFTSGRAGSLEQFF. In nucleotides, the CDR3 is TGTGCCAGCAGTGAAGTTTTTACTAGCGGGAGGGCCGGGTCTTTGGAGCAGTTCTTC.

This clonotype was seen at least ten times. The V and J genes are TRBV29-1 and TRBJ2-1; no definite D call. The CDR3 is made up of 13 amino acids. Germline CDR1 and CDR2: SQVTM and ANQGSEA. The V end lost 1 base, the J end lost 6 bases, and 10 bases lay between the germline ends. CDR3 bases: TGCAGCGTTGAAGGGACGGCGTCCAATGAGCAGTTCTTC. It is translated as CSVEGTASNEQFF.

CDR3 sequence: CASSTRTGGSEKLFF. DNA of the CDR3: TGTGCCAGCAGCACCCGGACAGGGGGTTCTGAAAAACTGTTTTTT. The gene calls are TRBV7-2 and TRBJ1-4, with 10 bases lining up with TRBD1. Germline-derived CDR1 and CDR2 are SGHTA and FQGNSA. The CDR3 runs to 15 residues. V shed 5 bases, J shed 7 bases, and the junction held 7 bases outside the gene matches.

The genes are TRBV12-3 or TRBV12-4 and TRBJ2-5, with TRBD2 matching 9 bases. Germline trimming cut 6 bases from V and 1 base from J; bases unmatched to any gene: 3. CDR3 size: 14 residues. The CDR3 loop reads CASSLAGTQETQYF. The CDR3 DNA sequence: TGTGCCAGCAGCCTAGCGGGAACCCAAGAGACCCAGTACTTC.

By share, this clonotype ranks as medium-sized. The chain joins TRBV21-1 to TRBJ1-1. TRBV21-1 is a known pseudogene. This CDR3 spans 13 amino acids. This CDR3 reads CASTQTTYTEAFF. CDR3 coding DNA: TGTGCCAGCACCCAGACAACGTACACTGAAGCTTTCTTT.